One T cell receptor (beta chain) is described in this entry. The data derive from a study of cytomegalovirus exposure and HLA in healthy donors. PCR involved 60 Vbeta and 13 Jbeta primers. Sequencing used immunoSEQ multiplex PCR; TCRdb keeps in-frame clones, though not all of them. The table lists 120,000 to 150,000 clones, around 85% of them singletons. The CDR3 runs 15 residues. Trimming stripped 1 base from V and 0 bases from J, with 7 bases between. Germline V CDR1 and CDR2: LNHDA, SQIVND (reference sequence). The V and J genes are TRBV19 and TRBJ1-5; D gene uncertain. Sequencing used PBMCs. The clonotype was recovered from a woman aged 45-59 years in good health and CMV-seropositive. The CDR3 sequence is CASSIAVDSNQPQHF. The CDR3 DNA follows: TGTGCCAGTAGTATAGCCGTAGATAGCAATCAGCCCCAGCATTTT. Drawing the rest from reference TRBV19 and TRBJ1-5, the complete variable domain is DGGITQSPKYLFRKEGQNVTLSCEQNLNHDAMYWYRQDPGQGLRLIYYSQIVNDFQKGDIAEGYSVSREKKESFPLTVTSAQKNPTAFYLCASSIAVDSNQPQHFGDGTRLSIL.